This TCR beta chain is drawn from a study of CD8 T cells in acute hepatitis C reinfection. This clone was found once. V lost 1 base, J lost 3 bases, and 9 bases lay in between. The CDR3 contains 15 residues. Germline lookup yields CDR1 SEHNR and CDR2 FQNEAQ (reference sequence). The time point: naive CD8 control sorted from an acute-time-point sample. Assay: immunoSEQ multiplex PCR; the TCRdb copy retains only in-frame clones and omits some. Of over 35,000 clones in the sample, approximately 87% were seen once. Sequencing was carried out using naive CD8+ T cells from PBMCs. This TCR was sampled from a man aged 25-45 years with chronic hepatitis C. V usage is TRBV7-9 and J usage is TRBJ2-2; D possibly corresponds to TRBD2 (6 bases). The CDR3 loop is CASSLDGGHTGELFF. CDR3 nucleotide sequence: TGTGCCAGCAGCTTAGACGGGGGACACACCGGGGAGCTGTTTTTT.